A single sample gave rise to the 22 T cell receptor beta chains below, sequenced in a study of OX40 agonist ivuxolimab in advanced cancers. Profiled with immunoSEQ multiplex PCR; TCRdb holds only in-frame clones, not every one. In the table there are 70,000 to 95,000 clones, about 92% of which are singletons. Sequenced here: CD4+ or CD8+ T cells sorted from blood, sampled in a trial of the OX40 agonist ivuxolimab. These receptors all come from an adult with an advanced solid tumor such as melanoma, head and neck, liver or kidney cancer.

The chain employs TRBV30 and TRBJ2-1; 9 bases are shared with TRBD1. Germline V gives CDR1 GTSNPN, CDR2 SVGIG (reference sequence). The CDR3 contains 14 residues. V lost 5 bases to trimming and J lost 7 bases; unmatched junction nucleotides: 9. CDR3 bases: TGTGCCTGGGACACGGGACAGGGCATTAATGAGCAGTTCTTC. Its translation is CAWDTGQGINEQFF.

This rearrangement joins TRBV27 to TRBJ1-1, with D possibly being TRBD1 (5 bases). The germline V gene encodes CDR1 MNHEY and CDR2 SMNVEV (reference sequence). V was trimmed by 6 bases and J by 2 bases, leaving 16 bases between them. This CDR3 spans 15 amino acids. The CDR3 bases are TGTGCCAGCAGAGACGCCGGGACCGGTAACACTGAAGCTTTCTTT. Protein: CASRDAGTGNTEAFF.

The rearrangement joins TRBV4-1 to TRBJ2-3; 8 nucleotides agree with TRBD2. In germline, CDR1 is MGHRA, CDR2 YSYEKL. The CDR3 covers 17 residues. V lost 0 bases to trimming and J lost 4 bases; unmatched junction nucleotides: 9. The CDR3 DNA follows: TGCGCCAGCAGCCAAGATCGGGAGGGGGTTGGCGCAGATACGCAGTATTTT. This encodes CASSQDREGVGADTQYF.

The chain couples TRBV10-3 to TRBJ2-1, with TRBD2 matching 9 bases. With V trimmed by 11 bases and J by 0 bases, 11 bases remained unmatched. This CDR3 is built from 16 residues. Per the germline V gene, CDR1 is ENHRY and CDR2 is SYGVKD. CDR3 sequence: CAVKAGGLFSYNEQFF. For the CDR3, the DNA is TGTGCCGTCAAAGCGGGGGGCCTCTTCTCCTACAATGAGCAGTTCTTC.

V and J are TRBV10-3 and TRBJ1-1, with D hard to call. The CDR3 totals 11 residues. Germline CDR1 reads ENHRY; CDR2 reads SYGVKD. Trimming pared 5 bases from V and 5 bases from J, leaving 6 bases between. This CDR3 reads CAISTRTEAFF. Written as DNA, the CDR3 is TGTGCCATCAGTACCAGAACTGAAGCTTTCTTT.

V is TRBV28 and J is TRBJ2-4, with D possibly being TRBD1 (8 bases). V gave up 7 bases and J gave up 1 base, with 14 bases separating them. Germline CDR1 and CDR2: MDHEN and SYDVKM. The CDR3 runs 15 residues. The CDR3 DNA reads as TGTGCCAGCAACCCACAGGGGGGGGCCAAAAACATTCAGTACTTC. Its translation is CASNPQGGAKNIQYF.

The chain employs TRBV19 and TRBJ1-2, with TRBD1 as a possible D gene (5 bases). The V gene's germline CDR1 is LNHDA and CDR2 SQIVND (reference sequence). The V end lost 1 base, the J end lost 4 bases, and 16 bases lay between the germline ends. The CDR3 totals 16 residues. The CDR3 DNA is TGTGCCAGTAGTATAGGGTTCGGGCAGGGCAGCTATGGCTACACCTTC. Its translation is CASSIGFGQGSYGYTF.

The chain employs TRBV4-1 and TRBJ2-5, with 8 bases that match TRBD2. CDR3 length: 15 amino acids. V lost 6 bases and J lost 2; bases outside the gene matches: 8. Germline V CDR1 and CDR2: MGHRA, YSYEKL. The DNA for the CDR3 is TGCGCCAGCAGTTGGAGCGGGGGAATTCAAGAGACCCAGTACTTC. Protein: CASSWSGGIQETQYF.

The chain recombines TRBV7-9 with TRBJ2-2, with a weak D call TRBD2 (6 bases). Trimming took 8 bases from V and 0 from J, leaving 10 bases between them. The CDR3 runs to 14 residues. The germline CDR1 and CDR2 sequences are SEHNR and FQNEAQ (reference sequence). The CDR3 is CASLRGTNTGELFF. The CDR3 region has the DNA TGTGCCAGCCTCCGGGGGACGAACACCGGGGAGCTGTTTTTT.

This chain joins TRBV7-3 and TRBJ2-2; D gene ambiguous. V shed 1 base and J shed 2 bases, with 8 bases lying between them. The CDR3 is made up of 15 amino acids. Germline values: CDR1 SGHTA, CDR2 FQGTGA. The CDR3, as DNA: TGTGCCAGCAGCTTAAATAGAGAAAACACCGGGGAGCTGTTTTTT. Protein sequence: CASSLNRENTGELFF.

The rearrangement links TRBV6-1 to TRBJ1-4; D remains ambiguous. CDR3 length: 13 residues. V gave up 9 bases and J gave up 4 bases, with 12 bases separating them. The germline CDR1 and CDR2 sequences are MNHNS and SASEGT. The CDR3 nucleotides are TGTGCCAGTGCCGGGTACAATAATGAAAAACTGTTTTTT. Translation gives CASAGYNNEKLFF.

The chain couples TRBV19 to TRBJ2-3; 8 bases align to TRBD2. CDR3 length: 15 amino acids. Germline V lookup: CDR1 LNHDA, CDR2 SQIVND (reference sequence). V shed 5 bases and J 1 base; nucleotides not matched to a gene: 5. DNA for the CDR3: TGTGCCAGTAGTGCCCAGACTAGCGGCACAGATACGCAGTATTTT. Translation: CASSAQTSGTDTQYF. The full variable domain, in which reference TRBV19 and TRBJ2-3 provide the parts outside the CDR3, is DGGITQSPKYLFRKEGQNVTLSCEQNLNHDAMYWYRQDPGQGLRLIYYSQIVNDFQKGDIAEGYSVSREKKESFPLTVTSAQKNPTAFYLCASSAQTSGTDTQYFGPGTRLTVL.

This clone came up once. V usage is TRBV19 and J usage is TRBJ2-5; D not certain. V was cut by 3 bases and J by 0 bases, with 8 bases left in between. The CDR3 loop spans 14 amino acids. CDR1 and CDR2 from the germline V gene are LNHDA and SQIVND (reference sequence). The CDR3 nucleotides read TGTGCCAGTAGTATGGTGTCGAACCAAGAGACCCAGTACTTC. Protein sequence: CASSMVSNQETQYF. Full variable domain (missing parts from reference TRBV19 and TRBJ2-5): DGGITQSPKYLFRKEGQNVTLSCEQNLNHDAMYWYRQDPGQGLRLIYYSQIVNDFQKGDIAEGYSVSREKKESFPLTVTSAQKNPTAFYLCASSMVSNQETQYFGPGTRLLVL.

The chain combines TRBV5-1 with TRBJ1-1; D call uncertain. V was pared by 3 bases and J by 0 bases, with 6 bases between. CDR1 and CDR2 from the germline V gene are SGHRS and YFSETQ. The CDR3 consists of 13 residues. In DNA form, the CDR3 reads TGCGCCAGCAGCTCCTCTATGAACACTGAAGCTTTCTTT. Its protein product is CASSSSMNTEAFF.

The J gene is TRBJ2-7, the V gene TRBV9, with D possibly being TRBD1 (5 bases). CDR3 length: 14 amino acids. V shed 2 bases and J shed 1 base, with 10 bases lying between them. Germline assignment: CDR1 SGDLS and CDR2 YYNGEE. This chain's CDR3 is CASSVDTFSYEQYF. The CDR3 DNA reads as TGTGCCAGCAGCGTGGACACATTTTCCTACGAGCAGTACTTC.

The chain joins TRBV6-5 to TRBJ2-5; 10 bases are a match to TRBD1. From germline, CDR1 is MNHEY and CDR2 SVGAGI. The CDR3 is 15 residues long. V lost 2 bases, J lost 5 bases, and 5 bases stayed unmatched. The CDR3 loop is CASSYLGQGKETQYF. The DNA for the CDR3 is TGTGCCAGCAGTTACCTGGGACAGGGGAAGGAGACCCAGTACTTC.

The V and J genes are TRBV7-9 and TRBJ2-4; tentative D call: TRBD2 (7 bases). Germline V gene lookup returns CDR1 SEHNR and CDR2 FQNEAQ (reference sequence). The CDR3 extends over 16 amino acids. Trimming removed 4 bases from V and 8 bases from J, with 21 bases in between. In DNA, the CDR3 is TGTGCCAGCAGCTCCGGGGGGACAAACTCTGTGCACATTCAGTACTTC. It is translated as CASSSGGTNSVHIQYF.

The genes are TRBV7-2 and TRBJ2-5; D call uncertain. The V end was cut by 5 bases, the J end by 5 bases, with 6 bases between. Per germline, CDR1 SGHTA and CDR2 FQGNSA. This CDR3 has 11 amino acids. The CDR3 protein is CASSQRETQYF. The CDR3, as DNA: TGTGCCAGCAGCCAAAGGGAGACCCAGTACTTC.

The chain joins TRBV2 to TRBJ2-7; no definite D call. Germline loops: CDR1 SNHLY, CDR2 FYNNEI. Between the trimmed V and J ends, which lost 6 bases and 2 bases, there was a span of 11 bases. This CDR3 is built from 13 residues. The CDR3 DNA reads as TGTGCCAGCAGCACACAGTTAGCCTACGAGCAGTACTTC. The encoded protein is CASSTQLAYEQYF.

This clone has just a few counts. The chain combines TRBV19 with TRBJ1-2; TRBD1 might be the D (5 bases). The germline V gene encodes CDR1 LNHDA and CDR2 SQIVND (reference sequence). Deletions cut 5 bases from V and 8 bases from J, with 24 bases between. The CDR3 has 16 residues. CDR3 sequence reads: CASSPIAPIGVAGYTF. DNA of the CDR3: TGTGCCAGTAGTCCCATAGCCCCTATAGGGGTAGCGGGCTACACCTTC.

The chain combines TRBV13 with TRBJ1-2; D might be TRBD1 (5 bases). Germline CDR1 is PRHDT and CDR2 is FYEKMQ (reference sequence). V was clipped by 7 bases and J by 6 bases, with 18 bases between them. The CDR3 consists of 14 residues. Written as DNA, the CDR3 is TGTGCCAGCAACGACCAGGGACGACGTAATGGCTACACCTTC. It translates to CASNDQGRRNGYTF.

The rearrangement links TRBV5-1 to TRBJ1-6; 10 positions match TRBD1. Germline lookup yields CDR1 SGHRS and CDR2 YFSETQ. The CDR3 runs 18 residues. V lost 3 bases, J lost 0 bases, and 6 bases stayed unmatched. CDR3 in amino acids: CASSSTGGPGSYNSPLHF. The CDR3 nucleotides read TGCGCCAGCAGCTCGACAGGGGGCCCAGGCTCCTATAATTCACCCCTCCACTTT.